These 4 T cell receptor beta chains were sequenced from one sample in a study of vaccination effects on CD4 cells after COVID-19. Profiling relied on immunoSEQ multiplex PCR, and the TCRdb table lists in-frame clones only, not all of them. The sample records under 25,000 clones, roughly 76% being singletons. Sequencing followed a ViraFEST assay step that expanded antigen-specific CD4+ T cells with viral peptide pools. Isolation of CD4+ T cells took place after 10 days of culture. Participants got two doses of BNT162b2 or mRNA-1273 vaccine. No antigen has been assigned to these receptors. Here the sequenced sample was CD4+ T cells from PBMCs cultured with SARS-CoV-2 spike peptides, taken after COVID-19 vaccination. The receptors stem from a human donor who received a COVID-19 vaccine. Some clones in this sample may be carry-over from other donors' samples.

A word on this clone: The sample contains more than one DNA sequence encoding this CDR3. The chain has TRBV5-1 and TRBJ2-7, with 10 nucleotides matching TRBD1. The CDR3 has 14 amino acids. V was pared by 3 bases and J by 4 bases, with 4 bases of the junction left unmatched. The germline CDR1 and CDR2 sequences are SGHRS and YFSETQ. The CDR3 DNA reads as TGCGCCAGCAGCTCGGGACAGGGGTCGTACGAGCAGTACGTC. Residues: CASSSGQGSYEQYV.

This sequence joins TRBV19 and TRBJ1-2, with D uncertain. Per the germline V gene, CDR1 is LNHDA and CDR2 is SQIVND (reference sequence). The ends were cut back, 1 base at V and 4 bases at J, with 10 bases in the middle. The CDR3 extends over 14 amino acids. The CDR3 DNA reads as TGTGCCAGTAGTATAGTCGCAGCTACCTATGGCTACACCTTC. This codes for CASSIVAATYGYTF.

This clone came up a few times. This chain links TRBV9 with TRBJ1-6, with no clear D. Trimming took 0 bases from V and 5 from J, leaving 9 bases between them. Germline CDR1 and CDR2: SGDLS and YYNGEE. CDR3 length equals 15 residues. Here the CDR3 DNA reads TGTGCCAGCAGCGTAGTAGACGGAAATAATTCACCCCTCCACTTT. Protein sequence: CASSVVDGNNSPLHF.

The table lists this clone with a few counts. The rearrangement uses TRBV30 and TRBJ2-1; D remains ambiguous. V was pared by 2 bases and J by 5 bases, with 10 bases between. There are 13 residues in the CDR3. Germline V lookup: CDR1 GTSNPN, CDR2 SVGIG (reference sequence). CDR3 bases: TGTGCCTGGAGTATCACAGCCAACAATGAGCAGTTCTTC. Amino acids: CAWSITANNEQFF.